The 15 T cell receptor beta chains below come from one sample, sequenced in a study of T cells in localized non-small cell lung cancer. Some clones are missing from TCRdb's copy, which holds only in-frame ones; the method was immunoSEQ multiplex PCR. The sample lists approximately 16,000 clones; 85% to 90% were seen once. This material consisted of peripheral blood, taken before any cancer treatment. These receptors all come from a woman aged 35-75 years with stage I lung adenocarcinoma.

The chain couples TRBV6-6 to TRBJ1-2; D gene unclear. The germline gives CDR1 MNHNY, CDR2 SVGAGI (reference sequence). The CDR3 sequence is 11 residues long. V was shortened by 11 bases and J by 6 bases, with 13 bases between the two germline ends. CDR3 sequence reads: CAGLATDGYTF. The CDR3 nucleotides are TGTGCCGGCCTGGCGACGGATGGCTACACCTTC.

The chain links TRBV6-1 to TRBJ2-5, with 8 bases aligning to TRBD1. Germline CDR1 MNHNS, CDR2 SASEGT. There are 14 residues in the CDR3. V lost 7 bases to trimming and J lost 1 base; unmatched junction nucleotides: 5. The CDR3 coding sequence is TGTGCCAGCACCGAACAGGGGGTCCAAGAGACCCAGTACTTC. As protein: CASTEQGVQETQYF.

The gene calls are TRBV5-1 and TRBJ2-1, with D uncertain. V was trimmed by 0 bases and J by 10 bases, leaving 11 bases between them. The CDR3 is made up of 13 amino acids. CDR1 SGHRS and CDR2 YFSETQ come from the germline V gene. The CDR3 region is CASSLELVSEQFF. In DNA form, the CDR3 reads TGCGCCAGCAGCTTGGAGTTGGTTTCGGAGCAGTTCTTC. Supplemented by reference TRBV5-1 and TRBJ2-1, the full variable domain reads KAGVTQTPRYLIKTRGQQVTLSCSPISGHRSVSWYQQTPGQGLQFLFEYFSETQRNKGNFPGRFSGRQFSNSRSEMNVSTLELGDSALYLCASSLELVSEQFFGPGTRLTVL.

The chain recombines TRBV11-2 with TRBJ1-2; 8 positions match TRBD1. CDR3 length: 16 residues. Germline-derived CDR1 and CDR2 are SGHAT and FQNNGV. Trimming took 4 bases from V and 7 from J; bases not matched to a gene: 14. CDR3 sequence reads: CASSSWEDRARVGYTF. The DNA of the CDR3 is TGTGCCAGCAGCTCCTGGGAGGACAGGGCAAGGGTTGGCTACACCTTC.

The chain joins TRBV5-1 to TRBJ2-3; 13 bases agree with TRBD2. The V and J ends lost 7 bases and 5 bases, in that order; junction bases with no gene match: 7. The CDR3 consists of 15 residues. Germline loops: CDR1 SGHRS, CDR2 YFSETQ. In nucleotides, the CDR3 is TGCGCCAGCGGGCGACTAGCGGGGGGCCAAGATACGCAGTATTTT. Its translation: CASGRLAGGQDTQYF.

J is TRBJ1-2 and V is TRBV4-1, with 9 nucleotides matching TRBD1. Losses at the gene ends were 2 bases for V and 0 bases for J; bases not matched to a gene: 16. This CDR3 region has 20 residues. The germline V gene has CDR1 MGHRA and CDR2 YSYEKL. DNA for the CDR3: TGCGCCAGCAGCCAAAAGAGGGATAAGGACAGGGGCCCCCCTAACTATGGCTACACCTTC. Amino acids: CASSQKRDKDRGPPNYGYTF.

This chain connects TRBV5-1 to TRBJ2-7; D not certain. The CDR3 length is 12 residues. Trimming removed 0 bases from V and 5 bases from J, with 6 bases in between. Germline V gene sequence: CDR1 SGHRS, CDR2 YFSETQ. Here the CDR3 DNA reads TGCGCCAGCAGCTTGGCCGGGCACGAGCAGTACTTC. It yields the protein CASSLAGHEQYF.

V usage is TRBV9 and J usage is TRBJ1-5, with D possibly matching TRBD1 (6 bases). CDR1 is SGDLS, CDR2 YYNGEE, per germline. The CDR3 runs to 14 residues. Trimming left V 3 bases short and J 3 bases short, with 10 bases between. The CDR3 loop is CASSAGQINQPQHF. DNA of the CDR3: TGTGCCAGCAGCGCCGGACAGATCAATCAGCCCCAGCATTTT. The complete variable domain, with remaining parts taken from reference TRBV9 and TRBJ1-5, reads DSGVTQTPKHLITATGQRVTLRCSPRSGDLSVYWYQQSLDQGLQFLIQYYNGEERAKGNILERFSAQQFPDLHSELNLSSLELGDSALYFCASSAGQINQPQHFGDGTRLSIL.

The chain employs TRBV28 and TRBJ1-4; 7 nucleotides agree with TRBD1. The CDR3 loop spans 14 amino acids. Germline loops: CDR1 MDHEN, CDR2 SYDVKM. After removal of 3 bases from V and 5 bases from J, the junction contained 3 bases not matched to a gene. In DNA, the CDR3 is TGTGCCAGCAGTTTGCAGGGGGGAAATGAAAAACTGTTTTTT. This encodes CASSLQGGNEKLFF.

There are a few counts of this clone. V gene TRBV6-6 combines with J gene TRBJ2-2, with TRBD2 identical over 10 bases. The V gene's germline CDR1 is MNHNY and CDR2 SVGAGI (reference sequence). With V trimmed by 6 bases and J by 1 base, 5 bases remained unmatched. The CDR3 totals 16 residues. CDR3 nucleotide sequence: TGTGCCAGCAGGAGCGGGGGGGCCATGAACACCGGGGAGCTGTTTTTT. Its translation is CASRSGGAMNTGELFF.

The chain couples TRBV5-1 to TRBJ2-5, with D unresolved. Germline assignment: CDR1 SGHRS and CDR2 YFSETQ. The V end was cut by 2 bases, the J end by 5 bases, with 13 bases between. The CDR3 consists of 14 residues. The CDR3 nucleotides are TGCGCCAGCAGCTTAAGGACCCTACCGGAGACCCAGTACTTC. It specifies CASSLRTLPETQYF. The full variable domain, its missing parts supplied by reference TRBV5-1 and TRBJ2-5, is KAGVTQTPRYLIKTRGQQVTLSCSPISGHRSVSWYQQTPGQGLQFLFEYFSETQRNKGNFPGRFSGRQFSNSRSEMNVSTLELGDSALYLCASSLRTLPETQYFGPGTRLLVL.

The CDR3 loop reads CASSEPLRRRSWEAFF. Here the CDR3 DNA reads TGCGCCAGCAGTGAGCCCCTTAGACGGAGAAGCTGGGAAGCTTTCTTT. V usage is TRBV10-2 and J usage is TRBJ1-1; D gene ambiguous. V shed 2 bases and J shed 8 bases, with 21 bases lying between them. The V gene's germline CDR1 is WSHSY and CDR2 SAAADI. This CDR3 has 16 residues.

The chain links TRBV7-9 to TRBJ2-1, with D unclear. CDR3 size: 15 residues. The germline V gene has CDR1 SEHNR and CDR2 FQNEAQ (reference sequence). Trimming pared 6 bases from V and 8 bases from J, leaving 20 bases between. The DNA for the CDR3 is TGTGCCAGCAGAGTTTCTGCCGGATGGCCCTATGAGCAGTTCTTC. Residues: CASRVSAGWPYEQFF. Drawing the rest from reference TRBV7-9 and TRBJ2-1, the complete variable domain is DTGVSQNPRHKITKRGQNVTFRCDPISEHNRLYWYRQTLGQGPEFLTYFQNEAQLEKSRLLSDRFSAERPKGSFSTLEIQRTEQGDSAMYLCASRVSAGWPYEQFFGPGTRLTVL.

The V call is TRBV7-9, the J call TRBJ2-5; 7 bases fit TRBD1. The germline CDR1 and CDR2 sequences are SEHNR and FQNEAQ (reference sequence). Losses at the gene ends were 4 bases for V and 5 bases for J; bases not matched to a gene: 4. The CDR3 consists of 13 residues. The CDR3 protein is CASSSGGHETQYF. CDR3 nucleotide sequence: TGTGCCAGCAGCTCAGGGGGTCACGAGACCCAGTACTTC.

This chain connects TRBV18 to TRBJ1-3; perhaps TRBD1 as D (6 bases). Germline V gene lookup returns CDR1 KGHSH and CDR2 LQKENI. The V and J ends lost 5 bases and 0 bases respectively, with 14 bases between them. This CDR3 is built from 16 residues. The CDR3 DNA follows: TGTGCCAGCTCATCGGGACACCCGAGCTCTGGAAACACCATATATTTT. Translated, it gives CASSSGHPSSGNTIYF.